This T cell receptor beta chain emerged from a study of blood T cells in healthy people across ages. The study, taken as a whole, reports: The study lacked donor CMV status, which possibly confounded expanded clonotype changes.

A sample-barcoded 5' primer and a J-beta primer mix were used in a second PCR of roughly 7 to 11 cycles. MiXCR, run by TCRdb on the 5' RACE reads, gives a single entry per CDR3 protein. The profile covers some 850,000 distinct CDR3 sequences, with 20% to 30% appearing a single time and about 3% taken by the ten largest. The CDR3 contains 17 residues. In this sample, this clonotype turned up a few times. Its cognate antigen is unknown. One junction end does not reproduce the germline sequence, and a read error may be involved. This sample also belongs to another study, concerning T cells of mothers and their children. From that study: Mothers yielded over 8.5 million CDR3 reads, children some 2.8 million each. Overlap in related mother-child pairs always slightly exceeded unrelated pairs, never significantly.

The rearrangement joins TRBV12-3 or TRBV12-4 to TRBJ1-6; no clear D gene. The material sequenced was blood. The sequence came from a boy younger than 18 in good health. CDR3 region: CASTPARRSSYNSPLHF. DNA for the CDR3: TGTGCCAGCACCCCAGCCAGGCGAAGCTCCTATAATTCCCCCCTCCACTTT.